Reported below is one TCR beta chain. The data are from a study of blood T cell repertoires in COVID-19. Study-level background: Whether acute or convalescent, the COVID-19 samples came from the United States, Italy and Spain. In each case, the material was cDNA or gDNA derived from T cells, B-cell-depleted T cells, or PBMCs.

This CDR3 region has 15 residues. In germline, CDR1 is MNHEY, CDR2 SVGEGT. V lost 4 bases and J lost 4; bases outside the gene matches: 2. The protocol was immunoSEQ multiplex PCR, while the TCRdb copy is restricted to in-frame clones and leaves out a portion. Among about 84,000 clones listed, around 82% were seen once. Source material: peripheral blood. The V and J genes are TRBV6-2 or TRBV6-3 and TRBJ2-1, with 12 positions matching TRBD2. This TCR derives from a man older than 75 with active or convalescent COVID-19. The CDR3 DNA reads TGTGCCAGCAGTTCTAGCGGGAGGGGGTACAATGAGCAGTTCTTC. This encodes CASSSSGRGYNEQFF.